This is a list of T cell receptor beta chains from one sample in a study of cytomegalovirus exposure and HLA in healthy donors. TCRdb keeps only in-frame clones here, not all; method: immunoSEQ multiplex PCR. The sample carries 160,000 or so clones, around 73% recorded once. Sequencing was carried out using PBMCs. These receptors were obtained from a male donor in good health and CMV-seronegative. Each CDR3 is given with its conserved first and last residue. The D gene is left open where the match is weak. Not every row has a clone size; where given, it reads once, few, many or a size class.

D gene,clone size,V gene,J gene,CDR3 protein,CDR3 DNA
TRBD1,-,TRBV6-6,TRBJ1-2,CASRITEAGGGYTF,TGTGCCAGCAGGATTACAGAGGCAGGGGGGGGCTACACCTTC
-,-,TRBV5-8,TRBJ2-7,CASSLVFGDEQYF,TGTGCCAGCAGCTTGGTATTCGGGGACGAGCAGTACTTC
-,-,TRBV5-5,TRBJ2-7,CASSGSVYEQYF,TGTGCCAGCAGCGGTAGCGTCTACGAGCAGTACTTC
TRBD2,-,TRBV5-3,TRBJ2-1,CARSLILAGNYNEQFF,TGTGCCAGAAGCTTGATACTAGCGGGGAACTACAATGAGCAGTTCTTC
-,-,TRBV30,TRBJ1-3,CAWSVTGSGNTIYF,TGTGCCTGGAGTGTAACGGGGTCAGGAAACACCATATATTTT
-,-,TRBV29-1,TRBJ1-2,CSVEATALGGYTF,TGCAGCGTTGAAGCGACTGCCCTAGGTGGCTACACCTTC
TRBD1,-,TRBV5-6,TRBJ1-5,CASSLGQGPNNQPQHF,TGTGCCAGCAGCTTAGGACAGGGGCCGAATAATCAGCCCCAGCATTTT
-,-,TRBV5-4,TRBJ2-3,CASTPPATSADTQYF,TGTGCCAGCACCCCACCCGCGACTTCCGCGGATACGCAGTATTTT
-,once,TRBV18,TRBJ1-4,CASSPPGLGNEKLFF,TGTGCCAGCTCACCGCCGGGACTGGGTAATGAAAAACTGTTTTTT
-,-,TRBV30,TRBJ1-1,CAWSVDSPNTEAFF,TGTGCCTGGAGTGTAGACAGTCCGAACACTGAAGCTTTCTTT
TRBD1,-,TRBV29-1,TRBJ2-1,CSVARQGFYNEQFF,TGCAGCGTTGCGAGACAGGGGTTCTACAATGAGCAGTTCTTC
-,-,TRBV6-5,TRBJ1-5,CASSIGQINQPQHF,TGTGCCAGCAGCATCGGTCAAATAAATCAGCCCCAGCATTTT
TRBD1,-,TRBV19,TRBJ1-5,CASSIFDRGGQPQHF,TGTGCCAGTAGTATCTTCGACAGGGGAGGTCAGCCCCAGCATTTT
-,-,TRBV6-6,TRBJ2-7,CASTNGGLWYEQYF,TGTGCCAGCACCAACGGGGGGCTCTGGTACGAGCAGTACTTC
-,-,TRBV2,TRBJ2-7,CASSGGGPLAGEQYF,TGTGCCAGCAGTGGGGGGGGGCCCCTGGCTGGCGAGCAGTACTTC
TRBD1,-,TRBV2,TRBJ2-7,CASRETGTVPLEQYF,TGTGCCAGCAGAGAGACCGGGACAGTACCTCTCGAGCAGTACTTC
TRBD1,-,TRBV19,TRBJ2-7,CASSILGTGLDEQYF,TGTGCCAGTAGTATCCTGGGGACAGGCCTTGACGAGCAGTACTTC
-,-,TRBV6-5,TRBJ1-5,CASGKGGNQPQHF,TGTGCCAGCGGAAAGGGAGGCAATCAGCCCCAGCATTTT
TRBD1,-,TRBV5-1,TRBJ2-7,CASSPTDRDEQYF,TGCGCCAGCAGCCCGACGGACAGGGACGAGCAGTACTTC
TRBD2,-,TRBV6-1,TRBJ2-7,CASSVLASGYEQYF,TGTGCCAGCAGTGTGCTAGCTAGCGGCTACGAGCAGTACTTC
-,-,TRBV10-3,TRBJ1-1,CAISEKTGMNTEAFF,TGTGCCATCAGTGAGAAAACCGGGATGAACACTGAAGCTTTCTTT
TRBD1,-,TRBV7-2,TRBJ1-1,CASSSPGQGKREAFF,TGTGCCAGCAGCTCACCGGGACAGGGGAAACGCGAAGCTTTCTTT
TRBD1,few,TRBV19,TRBJ1-2,CASTGTGEIYGYTF,TGTGCCAGTACCGGGACAGGGGAAATCTATGGCTACACCTTC
TRBD1,-,TRBV7-2,TRBJ2-3,CASSSTGGEDTQYF,TGTGCCAGCAGCTCGACAGGGGGTGAGGATACGCAGTATTTT
TRBD1,once,TRBV7-6,TRBJ1-2,CASSYLFRTRTGSNYGYTF,TGTGCCAGCAGCTATCTTTTCCGAACAAGGACAGGAAGTAACTATGGCTACACCTTC
TRBD2,-,TRBV19,TRBJ2-1,CASSTTASGNEQFF,TGTGCCAGTAGTACTACCGCTAGCGGGAATGAGCAGTTCTTC
-,-,TRBV19,TRBJ1-1,CASSSRGGFTEAFF,TGTGCCAGTAGTTCCCGAGGGGGTTTCACTGAAGCTTTCTTT